This TCR beta chain was observed in a study of cytomegalovirus exposure and HLA in healthy donors. The PCR ran on 60 Vbeta and 13 Jbeta primers. The repertoire was sequenced with immunoSEQ multiplex PCR; TCRdb's copy has only in-frame clones and lacks some. The sample has about 98,000 clones, around two thirds seen once. Unrecorded immune exposure was likely among donors, who were nominally healthy when sampled. The TCR was taken from a male donor in good health and CMV-seronegative. Specimen: PBMCs.

CDR3 sequence: CASSLGLIGNEQYF. CDR3 bases: TGCGCCAGCAGCTTGGGACTGATCGGAAACGAGCAGTACTTC. This chain connects TRBV5-1 to TRBJ2-7; D gene uncertain. Germline V gene sequence: CDR1 SGHRS, CDR2 YFSETQ. V dropped 0 bases and J dropped 5 bases, with 12 bases sitting between them. CDR3 length equals 14 residues. The full variable domain, in which reference TRBV5-1 and TRBJ2-7 provide the parts outside the CDR3, is KAGVTQTPRYLIKTRGQQVTLSCSPISGHRSVSWYQQTPGQGLQFLFEYFSETQRNKGNFPGRFSGRQFSNSRSEMNVSTLELGDSALYLCASSLGLIGNEQYFGPGTRLTVT.